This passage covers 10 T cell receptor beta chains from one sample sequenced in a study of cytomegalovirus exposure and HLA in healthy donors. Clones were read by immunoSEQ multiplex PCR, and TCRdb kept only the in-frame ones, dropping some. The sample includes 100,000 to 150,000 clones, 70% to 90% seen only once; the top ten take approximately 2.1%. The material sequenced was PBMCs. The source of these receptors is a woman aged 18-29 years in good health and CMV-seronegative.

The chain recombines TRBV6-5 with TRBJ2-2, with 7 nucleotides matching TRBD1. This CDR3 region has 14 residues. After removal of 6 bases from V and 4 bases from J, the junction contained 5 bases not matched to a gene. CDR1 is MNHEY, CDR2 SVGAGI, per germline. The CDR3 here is CASRNRGPTGELFF. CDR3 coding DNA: TGTGCCAGCAGAAACAGGGGCCCCACCGGGGAGCTGTTTTTT.

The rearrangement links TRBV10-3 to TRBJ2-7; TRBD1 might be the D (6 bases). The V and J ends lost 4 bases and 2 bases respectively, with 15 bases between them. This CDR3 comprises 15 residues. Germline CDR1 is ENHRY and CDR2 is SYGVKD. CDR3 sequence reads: CAISGSRTAAYEQYF. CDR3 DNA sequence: TGTGCCATCAGTGGGTCTCGGACAGCAGCCTACGAGCAGTACTTC.

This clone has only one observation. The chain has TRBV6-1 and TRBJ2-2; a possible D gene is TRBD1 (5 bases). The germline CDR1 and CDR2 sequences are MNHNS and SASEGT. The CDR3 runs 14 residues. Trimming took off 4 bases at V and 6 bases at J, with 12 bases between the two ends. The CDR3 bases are TGTGCCAGCAGTGTGCAGGGTTTCTCCGGGGAGCTGTTTTTT. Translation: CASSVQGFSGELFF.

This chain's CDR3 is CAWSVGRVNTEAFF. In DNA, the CDR3 is TGTGCCTGGAGTGTAGGGCGGGTGAACACTGAAGCTTTCTTT. The gene calls are TRBV30 and TRBJ1-1, with D unresolved. Deletions cut 0 bases from V and 0 bases from J, with 8 bases between. Per the germline V gene, CDR1 is GTSNPN and CDR2 is SVGIG (reference sequence). This CDR3 spans 14 amino acids.

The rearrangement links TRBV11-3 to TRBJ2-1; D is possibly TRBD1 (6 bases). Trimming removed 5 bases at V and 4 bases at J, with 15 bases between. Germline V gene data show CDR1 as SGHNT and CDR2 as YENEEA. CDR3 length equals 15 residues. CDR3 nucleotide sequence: TGTGCCAGCAGCCGAGAGGGTCAGGGGTACAATGAGCAGTTCTTC. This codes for CASSREGQGYNEQFF.

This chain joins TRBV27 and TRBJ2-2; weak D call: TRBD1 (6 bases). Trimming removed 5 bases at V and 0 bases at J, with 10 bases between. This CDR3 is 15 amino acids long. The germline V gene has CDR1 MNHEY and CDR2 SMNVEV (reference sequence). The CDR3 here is CASSPGTTNTGELFF. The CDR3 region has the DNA TGTGCCAGCAGTCCCGGGACAACGAACACCGGGGAGCTGTTTTTT.

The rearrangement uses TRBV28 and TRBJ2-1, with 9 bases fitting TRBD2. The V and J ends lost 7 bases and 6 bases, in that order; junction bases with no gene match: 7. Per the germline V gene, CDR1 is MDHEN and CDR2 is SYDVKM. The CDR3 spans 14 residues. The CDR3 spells CASIYSGSPNEQFF. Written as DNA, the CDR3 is TGTGCCAGCATTTATAGCGGGAGCCCCAATGAGCAGTTCTTC.

The CDR3 coding sequence is TGTGCCAGCAGCTTGTCTAATAGTAGAGACTCTAGCACAGATACGCAGTATTTT. This codes for CASSLSNSRDSSTDTQYF. The chain links TRBV7-9 to TRBJ2-3, with D hard to call. Trimming took off 3 bases at V and 0 bases at J, with 19 bases between the two ends. CDR3 size: 18 residues. Germline CDR1 SEHNR, CDR2 FQNEAQ (reference sequence).

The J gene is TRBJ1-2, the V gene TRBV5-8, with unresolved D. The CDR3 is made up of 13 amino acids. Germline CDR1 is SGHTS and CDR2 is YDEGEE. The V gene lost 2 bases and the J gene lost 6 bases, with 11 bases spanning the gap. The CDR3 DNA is TGTGCCAGCAGCTTTATCCAGTCAGATGGCTACACCTTC. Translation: CASSFIQSDGYTF. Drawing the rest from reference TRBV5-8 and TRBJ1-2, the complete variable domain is EAGVTQSPTHLIKTRGQQATLRCSPISGHTSVYWYQQALGLGLQFLLWYDEGEERNRGNFPPRFSGRQFPNYSSELNVNALELEDSALYLCASSFIQSDGYTFGSGTRLTVV.

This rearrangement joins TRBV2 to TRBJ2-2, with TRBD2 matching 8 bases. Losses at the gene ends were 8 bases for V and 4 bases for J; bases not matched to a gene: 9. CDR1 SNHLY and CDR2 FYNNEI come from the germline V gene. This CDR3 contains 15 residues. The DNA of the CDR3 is TGTGCCAGCTCTCCGGCGGGGGGCGGCACCGGGGAGCTGTTTTTT. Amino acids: CASSPAGGGTGELFF.